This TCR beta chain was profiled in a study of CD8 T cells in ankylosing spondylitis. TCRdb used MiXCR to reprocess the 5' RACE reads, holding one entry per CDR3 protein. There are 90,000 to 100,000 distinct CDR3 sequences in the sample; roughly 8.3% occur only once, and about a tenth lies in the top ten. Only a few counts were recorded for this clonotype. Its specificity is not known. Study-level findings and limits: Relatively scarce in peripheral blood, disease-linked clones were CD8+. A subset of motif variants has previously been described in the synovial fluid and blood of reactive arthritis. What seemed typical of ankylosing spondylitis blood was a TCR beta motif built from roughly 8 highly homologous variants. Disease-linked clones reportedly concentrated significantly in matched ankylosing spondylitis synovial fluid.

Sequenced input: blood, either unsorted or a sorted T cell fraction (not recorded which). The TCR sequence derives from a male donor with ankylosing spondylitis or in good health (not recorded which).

The CDR3 DNA reads TGTGCCAGCAGTGAAGGGGCTCGGGGCAACATTCAGTACTTC. Protein: CASSEGARGNIQYF. V and J are TRBV2 and TRBJ2-4; possibly TRBD1 or TRBD2 for D (5 bases each). The germline V gene has CDR1 SNHLY and CDR2 FYNNEI. The CDR3 extends over 14 amino acids. Trimming removed 1 base from V and 7 bases from J, with 11 bases in between.